The 32 T cell receptor beta chains below all came from one sample that was sequenced in a study of T-cell reconstitution after alpha-beta-depleted transplantation in children. As it was prepared, the TCRbeta library received unique molecular identifiers. TCRdb itself ran the PCR reads through MiXCR, one entry per CDR3 protein. The sample contains a few hundred thousand distinct CDR3 sequences, roughly 13% of which appear only once. The sequencing used PBMCs, mostly from graft donor cells, collected 360 days after TCRalphabeta/CD19-depleted stem cell transplant. The receptor source for this set is a male patient between 10 and 17 years old who had a stem cell transplant for acute myeloid leukemia, so the T cells may come from the graft donor.

This clonotype showed up just a few times. The chain uses TRBV7-2 and TRBJ2-7; 10 bases fit TRBD2. This CDR3 contains 17 residues. Germline CDR1 is SGHTA and CDR2 is FQGNSA. Germline trimming cut 4 bases from V and 2 bases from J; bases unmatched to any gene: 11. The DNA for the CDR3 is TGTGCCAGCAGCTCAACTATACTAGCGGGATGGACCTACGAGCAGTACTTC. Protein product: CASSSTILAGWTYEQYF.

This clonotype was recorded at least ten times. This rearrangement joins TRBV20-1 to TRBJ2-7, with 7 positions matching TRBD1. CDR3 size: 14 residues. Germline CDR1 reads DFQATT; CDR2 reads SNEGSKA (reference sequence). The V segment lost 1 base and the J segment 6 bases; nucleotides outside the gene matches: 9. The CDR3 is CSARVPGTVGEQYF. CDR3 bases: TGCAGTGCTAGAGTACCCGGGACAGTAGGCGAGCAGTACTTC.

This clonotype was recorded at least ten times. V is TRBV7-8 and J is TRBJ1-1; TRBD1 is a possible D gene (5 bases). This CDR3 has 11 residues. V was trimmed by 7 bases and J by 6 bases, leaving 9 bases between them. CDR1 is SGHVS, CDR2 FQNEAQ, per germline. The CDR3 region has the DNA TGTGCCAGCAAAGGGGCCCCTGAAGCTTTCTTT. Amino acids: CASKGAPEAFF.

There are a few counts of this clonotype. V and J are TRBV7-2 and TRBJ2-7; the match to TRBD2 covers 8 bases. The trim removed 0 bases at V and 4 bases at J, leaving 8 bases unmatched. CDR1 is SGHTA, CDR2 FQGNSA, per germline. The length of the CDR3 is 16 residues. This CDR3 reads CASSLALTGGLYEQYF. In DNA form, the CDR3 reads TGTGCCAGCAGCTTAGCTCTCACGGGAGGGCTGTACGAGCAGTACTTC.

Comment on this clonotype: A much larger clone lies one base from this, so it may be a read error. The J gene is TRBJ2-1, the V gene TRBV6-2 or TRBV6-3, with D possibly TRBD2 on 5 matching bases. The V gene lost 2 bases and the J gene lost 8 bases, with 19 bases spanning the gap. The CDR3 is 16 residues long. CDR1 and CDR2 (germline): MNHEY, SVGEGT. The CDR3 loop reads CASSYSLVSLSDEQFF. CDR3 DNA sequence: TGTGCCAGCAGTTACAGCCTGGTTAGCCTTAGCGATGAGCAGTTCTTC.

Only a few counts were recorded for this clonotype. The chain is built from TRBV27 and TRBJ2-1; D possibly uses TRBD1 or TRBD2 (5 bases each). The V end was cut by 10 bases, the J end by 2 bases, with 18 bases between. CDR3 length: 15 residues. Germline loops: CDR1 MNHEY, CDR2 SMNVEV (reference sequence). This CDR3 is CATPTGATTYNEQFF. CDR3 bases: TGTGCCACGCCTACCGGGGCGACCACCTACAATGAGCAGTTCTTC.

The chain recombines TRBV5-1 with TRBJ2-7; 8 positions agree with TRBD1. Germline loops: CDR1 SGHRS, CDR2 YFSETQ. V lost 2 bases to trimming and J lost 0 bases; unmatched junction nucleotides: 16. The CDR3 contains 19 residues. The CDR3 sequence: CASSLPSPSTGESSYEQYF. The DNA for the CDR3 is TGCGCCAGCAGCTTACCTTCTCCTTCGACAGGGGAAAGCTCCTACGAGCAGTACTTC.

This clonotype was seen more than once but under ten times. The V gene is TRBV29-1, the J gene TRBJ2-7, with a possible D match to TRBD2 (6 bases). Germline lookup yields CDR1 SQVTM and CDR2 ANQGSEA. The CDR3 runs to 14 residues. Deletions cut 5 bases from V and 0 bases from J, with 14 bases between. The chain's CDR3 is CSVWGGVSSYEQYF. The CDR3 region has the DNA TGCAGCGTTTGGGGCGGGGTCAGCTCCTACGAGCAGTACTTC.

The V gene is TRBV29-1, the J gene TRBJ2-3, with a possible D match to TRBD1 (5 bases). CDR3 length: 14 amino acids. The V and J ends lost 4 bases and 2 bases respectively, with 13 bases between them. Germline V gene sequence: CDR1 SQVTM, CDR2 ANQGSEA. CDR3 nucleotides: TGCAGCGTTGGACAGAGACCAACCACAGATACGCAGTATTTT. Protein product: CSVGQRPTTDTQYF.

This clonotype occurred many times. This chain links TRBV28 with TRBJ2-5; TRBD1 agrees at 8 bases. This CDR3 comprises 15 residues. J gave up 1 base and V 6 bases, and 7 bases lay outside the gene matches. Germline CDR1 and CDR2: MDHEN and SYDVKM. CDR3 sequence: CASSPAGTGQETQYF. CDR3 sequence (DNA): TGTGCCAGCAGCCCCGCCGGGACAGGCCAAGAGACCCAGTACTTC.

This clonotype was seen at least ten times. The genes are TRBV29-1 and TRBJ1-1, with TRBD1 as a possible D gene (5 bases). This CDR3 is built from 17 residues. Between the trimmed V and J ends, which lost 0 bases and 1 base, there was a span of 18 bases. Germline CDR1 and CDR2: SQVTM and ANQGSEA. CDR3 sequence: CSVEEWGLLRGNTEAFF. CDR3 nucleotide sequence: TGCAGCGTTGAAGAATGGGGCCTCCTAAGGGGGAACACTGAAGCTTTCTTT.

In its sample, this clonotype was seen many times. The J gene is TRBJ1-1, the V gene TRBV28, with 10 bases matching TRBD1. The germline gives CDR1 MDHEN, CDR2 SYDVKM. The CDR3 totals 14 residues. V gave up 10 bases and J gave up 6 bases; unmatched junction bases: 11. Here the CDR3 DNA reads TGTGCCACCTTCGAGGGACAGGGGAGGGCTGAAGCTTTCTTT. This translates into CATFEGQGRAEAFF.

This clonotype was counted a few times. V gene TRBV7-8 combines with J gene TRBJ1-4; the match to TRBD1 covers 7 bases. This CDR3 comprises 15 residues. The J segment lost 8 bases and the V segment lost 2 bases, leaving 8 bases of the junction unmatched. Germline V lookup: CDR1 SGHVS, CDR2 FQNEAQ. The CDR3 spells CASSLQTGYEEKLFF. In DNA form, the CDR3 reads TGTGCCAGCAGCTTACAGACAGGGTATGAAGAAAAACTGTTTTTT.

This clonotype has just a few counts. The chain employs TRBV10-3 and TRBJ2-2; D call uncertain. The CDR3 length is 13 residues. Germline CDR1 and CDR2: ENHRY and SYGVKD. V lost 4 bases, J lost 1 base, and 4 bases lay in between. In nucleotides, the CDR3 is TGTGCCATCAGTGTCGAGAACACCGGGGAGCTGTTTTTT. This encodes CAISVENTGELFF.

This clonotype was counted at least ten times. The chain is built from TRBV27 and TRBJ2-7; 10 bases are shared with TRBD2. Germline CDR1 is MNHEY and CDR2 is SMNVEV (reference sequence). This CDR3 spans 14 amino acids. Trimming removed 7 bases from V and 3 bases from J; junction bases left unmatched: 6. CDR3 coding DNA: TGTGCCAGCAAACGGACTAGCGGTAACTACGAGCAGTACTTC. Its protein product is CASKRTSGNYEQYF.

The rearrangement links TRBV29-1 to TRBJ1-1, with D perhaps TRBD1 (5 bases). This CDR3 has 12 amino acids. Trimming took off 3 bases at V and 4 bases at J, with 9 bases between the two ends. Germline loops: CDR1 SQVTM, CDR2 ANQGSEA. This CDR3 reads CSVEGGVTEAFF. CDR3 nucleotide sequence: TGCAGCGTTGAGGGGGGGGTCACTGAAGCTTTCTTT. Variable domain in full (rest from reference TRBV29-1 and TRBJ1-1): SAVISQKPSRDICQRGTSLTIQCQVDSQVTMMFWYRQQPGQSLTLIATANQGSEATYESGFVIDKFPISRPNLTFSTLTVSNMSPEDSSIYLCSVEGGVTEAFFGQGTRLTVV.

This clonotype came up a few times. The rearrangement uses TRBV12-3 or TRBV12-4 and TRBJ2-4; no firm D call. V was cut by 4 bases and J by 0 bases, with 19 bases left in between. The CDR3 has 18 amino acids. The CDR3 bases are TGTGCCAGCAGTTCACTTGCGCTACGGCGGATAGCCAAAAACATTCAGTACTTC. It codes for CASSSLALRRIAKNIQYF.

The chain is built from TRBV7-9 and TRBJ2-7; D is perhaps TRBD2 (5 bases). V was trimmed by 1 base and J by 4 bases, leaving 11 bases between them. This CDR3 spans 14 amino acids. The germline CDR1 and CDR2 sequences are SEHNR and FQNEAQ (reference sequence). In DNA, the CDR3 is TGTGCCAGCAGCTTAGAACTAGAGTTTTACGAGCAGTACTTC. This encodes CASSLELEFYEQYF.

The chain links TRBV20-1 to TRBJ1-5; TRBD1 might be the D (6 bases). Germline V gene data show CDR1 as DFQATT and CDR2 as SNEGSKA (reference sequence). This CDR3 is 14 amino acids long. The V gene lost 3 bases and the J gene lost 4 bases, with 13 bases spanning the gap. The CDR3 DNA sequence: TGCAGTGCTAGCCGTACAGGGAGTAATCAGCCCCAGCATTTT. This encodes CSASRTGSNQPQHF.

The gene calls are TRBV6-1 and TRBJ2-3; no reliable D call. The germline V gene has CDR1 MNHNS and CDR2 SASEGT. V dropped 5 bases and J dropped 7 bases, with 22 bases sitting between them. CDR3 length equals 16 residues. In DNA form, the CDR3 reads TGTGCCAGCAGTTCCCCGGCCATCGGATCACAACATACGCAGTATTTT. Translating gives CASSSPAIGSQHTQYF.

This sequence joins TRBV20-1 and TRBJ2-7; 10 bases fit TRBD1. Germline lookup yields CDR1 DFQATT and CDR2 SNEGSKA (reference sequence). CDR3 length: 14 amino acids. V dropped 5 bases and J dropped 4; count of bases not matched to a gene: 8. Here the CDR3 reads CSADRDRGGYEQYF. The CDR3 DNA is TGCAGTGCTGACCGGGACAGGGGAGGGTACGAGCAGTACTTC.

For the CDR3, the DNA is TGTGCCTGGGGGGACAGGGGTTGGAATGAGCAGTTCTTC. It is translated as CAWGDRGWNEQFF. The rearrangement uses TRBV6-1 and TRBJ2-1, with 10 bases aligning to TRBD1. V dropped 11 bases and J dropped 7; count of bases not matched to a gene: 8. CDR3 length equals 13 residues. The germline CDR1 and CDR2 sequences are MNHNS and SASEGT.

J is TRBJ2-7 and V is TRBV9; 11 bases are a match to TRBD2. The CDR3 covers 16 residues. The J segment lost 4 bases and the V segment lost 2 bases, leaving 8 bases of the junction unmatched. The germline V gene has CDR1 SGDLS and CDR2 YYNGEE. This chain's CDR3 is CASSVLAGGALYEQYF. CDR3 nucleotides: TGTGCCAGCAGCGTGCTAGCGGGGGGAGCCTTATACGAGCAGTACTTC.

The chain employs TRBV9 and TRBJ2-7, with TRBD2 identical over 7 bases. The CDR3 length is 14 residues. CDR1 is SGDLS, CDR2 YYNGEE, per germline. Germline trimming cut 5 bases from V and 0 bases from J; bases unmatched to any gene: 5. DNA for the CDR3: TGTGCCAGCAGTGGAGCGGGGATCTCCTACGAGCAGTACTTC. Its protein product is CASSGAGISYEQYF.

This clonotype showed up just a few times. The CDR3 region is CASNPTGGGETQYF. The CDR3 region has the DNA TGTGCCAGCAATCCGACAGGGGGTGGCGAGACCCAGTACTTC. This chain links TRBV27 with TRBJ2-5; 9 bases line up with TRBD1. The CDR3 loop spans 14 amino acids. V shed 7 bases and J 5 bases; nucleotides not matched to a gene: 8. Looked up from germline, CDR1 is MNHEY and CDR2 is SMNVEV (reference sequence).

The genes are TRBV5-1 and TRBJ1-6; TRBD1 aligns across 7 bases. Germline V lookup: CDR1 SGHRS, CDR2 YFSETQ. V gave up 0 bases and J gave up 10 bases; unmatched junction bases: 1. The CDR3 consists of 13 residues. In DNA, the CDR3 is TGCGCCAGCAGCTTGGCAGGGGGATCACCCCTCCACTTT. Translating gives CASSLAGGSPLHF. Full variable domain (missing parts from reference TRBV5-1 and TRBJ1-6): KAGVTQTPRYLIKTRGQQVTLSCSPISGHRSVSWYQQTPGQGLQFLFEYFSETQRNKGNFPGRFSGRQFSNSRSEMNVSTLELGDSALYLCASSLAGGSPLHFGNGTRLTVT.

The CDR3 loop reads CASSLLAGGFPYEQYF. The CDR3 nucleotides read TGTGCCAGCAGTTTATTAGCGGGAGGCTTCCCCTACGAGCAGTACTTC. The chain has TRBV27 and TRBJ2-7; 10 bases map to TRBD2. Germline V gene data show CDR1 as MNHEY and CDR2 as SMNVEV (reference sequence). The CDR3 consists of 16 residues. J gave up 2 bases and V 1 base, and 5 bases lay outside the gene matches.

This clonotype was counted ten times or more. V usage is TRBV3-1 and J usage is TRBJ2-1, with 10 bases matching TRBD2. CDR3 length equals 17 residues. Germline-derived CDR1 and CDR2 are LGHDT and YNNKEL (reference sequence). The ends lost 1 base at V and 7 bases at J; junction bases unmatched: 10. The CDR3 DNA follows: TGTGCCAGCAGCCAAGGAAGGACTAGCGGACCTGGGAATGAGCAGTTCTTC. Amino acid sequence: CASSQGRTSGPGNEQFF.

The J gene is TRBJ2-1, the V gene TRBV7-9; no reliable D call. From germline, CDR1 is SEHNR and CDR2 FQNEAQ (reference sequence). The CDR3 loop spans 12 amino acids. Trimming cost V 7 bases and J 5 bases, with 9 bases left between them. The CDR3 bases are TGTGCCAGCACCTGGGTACACAATGAGCAGTTCTTC. Protein: CASTWVHNEQFF.

The rearrangement links TRBV4-2 to TRBJ2-2, with 9 bases lining up with TRBD2. Trimming cost V 2 bases and J 2 bases; bases outside gene matches: 3. The CDR3 runs 16 residues. Germline V lookup: CDR1 LGHNA, CDR2 YNFKEQ. The CDR3 DNA is TGTGCCAGCAGCCAACCAGCGGGAGGAAACACCGGGGAGCTGTTTTTT. It encodes CASSQPAGGNTGELFF.

This clonotype was counted only a few times. The V call is TRBV28, the J call TRBJ2-5, with TRBD2 matching over 7 bases. Losses at the gene ends were 1 base for V and 2 bases for J; bases not matched to a gene: 7. The germline CDR1 and CDR2 sequences are MDHEN and SYDVKM. The CDR3 is made up of 16 amino acids. CDR3 bases: TGTGCCAGCAGTTTATTGGCGGGAGATAGGCAAGAGACCCAGTACTTC. Translation: CASSLLAGDRQETQYF.

The chain joins TRBV2 to TRBJ2-5; D is perhaps TRBD2 (5 bases). The CDR3 is 15 residues long. Germline CDR1 SNHLY, CDR2 FYNNEI. Trimming shortened V by 6 bases and J by 2 bases, and 16 bases separated the two germline ends. The CDR3, as DNA: TGTGCCAGCAGACCGACTACTCTTACACAAGAGACCCAGTACTTC. Translation gives CASRPTTLTQETQYF.